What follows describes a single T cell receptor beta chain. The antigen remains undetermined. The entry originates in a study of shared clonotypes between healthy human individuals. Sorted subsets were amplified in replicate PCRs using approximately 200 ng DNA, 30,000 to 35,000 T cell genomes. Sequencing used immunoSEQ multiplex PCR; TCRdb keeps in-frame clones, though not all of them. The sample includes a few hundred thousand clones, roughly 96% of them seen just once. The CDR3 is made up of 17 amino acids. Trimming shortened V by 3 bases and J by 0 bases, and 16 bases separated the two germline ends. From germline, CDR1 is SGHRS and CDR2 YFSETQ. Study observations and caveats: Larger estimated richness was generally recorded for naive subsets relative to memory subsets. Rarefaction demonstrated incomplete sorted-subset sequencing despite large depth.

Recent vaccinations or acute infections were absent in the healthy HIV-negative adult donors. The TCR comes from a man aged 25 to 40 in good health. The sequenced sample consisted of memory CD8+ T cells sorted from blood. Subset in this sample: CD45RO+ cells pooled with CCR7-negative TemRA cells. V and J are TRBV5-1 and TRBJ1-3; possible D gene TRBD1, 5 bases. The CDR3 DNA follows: TGCGCCAGCAGCTCAGGGAGAACAACAGTCTCTGGAAACACCATATATTTT. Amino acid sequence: CASSSGRTTVSGNTIYF.